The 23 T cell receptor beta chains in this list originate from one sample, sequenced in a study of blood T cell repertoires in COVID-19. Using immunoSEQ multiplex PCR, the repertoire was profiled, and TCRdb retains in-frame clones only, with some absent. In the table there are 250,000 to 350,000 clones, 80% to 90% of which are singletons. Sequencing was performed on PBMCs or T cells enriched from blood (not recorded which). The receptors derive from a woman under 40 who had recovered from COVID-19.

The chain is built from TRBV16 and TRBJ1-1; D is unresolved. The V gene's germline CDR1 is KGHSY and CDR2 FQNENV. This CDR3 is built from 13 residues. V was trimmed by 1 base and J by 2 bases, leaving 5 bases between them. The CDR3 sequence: CASSQFPNTEAFF. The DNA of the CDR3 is TGTGCCAGCAGCCAATTTCCAAACACTGAAGCTTTCTTT.

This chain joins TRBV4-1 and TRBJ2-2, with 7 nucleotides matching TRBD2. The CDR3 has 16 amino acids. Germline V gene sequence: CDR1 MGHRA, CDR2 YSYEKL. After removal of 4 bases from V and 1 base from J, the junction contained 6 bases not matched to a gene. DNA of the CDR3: TGCGCCAGCAGCCGGGGAGCGGGGTTGAACACCGGGGAGCTGTTTTTT. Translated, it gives CASSRGAGLNTGELFF.

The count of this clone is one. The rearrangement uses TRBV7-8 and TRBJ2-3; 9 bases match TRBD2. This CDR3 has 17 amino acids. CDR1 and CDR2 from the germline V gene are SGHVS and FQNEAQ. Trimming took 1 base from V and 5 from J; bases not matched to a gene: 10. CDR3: CASSLEGASGAGDTQYF. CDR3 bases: TGTGCCAGCAGCTTAGAAGGCGCTAGCGGGGCGGGAGATACGCAGTATTTT.

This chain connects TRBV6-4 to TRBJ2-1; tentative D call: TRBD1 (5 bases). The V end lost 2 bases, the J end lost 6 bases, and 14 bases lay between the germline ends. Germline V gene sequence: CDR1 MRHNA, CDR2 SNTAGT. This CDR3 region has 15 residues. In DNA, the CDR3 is TGTGCCAGCAGTGACCAAGCAGGGCACGTCAATGAGCAGTTCTTC. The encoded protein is CASSDQAGHVNEQFF.

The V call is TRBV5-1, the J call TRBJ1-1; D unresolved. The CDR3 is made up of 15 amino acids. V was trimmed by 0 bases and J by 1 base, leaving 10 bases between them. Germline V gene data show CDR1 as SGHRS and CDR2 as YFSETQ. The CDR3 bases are TGCGCCAGCAGCTTGGCAACAGCCTCGAACACTGAAGCTTTCTTT. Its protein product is CASSLATASNTEAFF.

The CDR3 DNA sequence: TGCGCCAGCAGCCGCGGGACAGTCGAGGGGCGTTCACCCCTCCACTTT. Translation gives CASSRGTVEGRSPLHF. The chain combines TRBV4-1 with TRBJ1-6; 7 bases are shared with TRBD1. Germline V lookup: CDR1 MGHRA, CDR2 YSYEKL. The CDR3 length is 16 residues. V was pared by 4 bases and J by 9 bases, with 12 bases of the junction left unmatched.

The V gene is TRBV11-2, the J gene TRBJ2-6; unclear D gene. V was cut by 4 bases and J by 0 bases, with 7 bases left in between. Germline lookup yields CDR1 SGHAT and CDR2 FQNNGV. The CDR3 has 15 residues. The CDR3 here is CASSSFLSGANVLTF. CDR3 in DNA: TGTGCCAGCAGCTCGTTCCTCTCTGGGGCCAACGTCCTGACTTTC.

In DNA form, the CDR3 reads TGTGCCAGCTCAAAGGGGGTTAAAAGCAGTGAGAACACTGAAGCTTTCTTT. Its protein is CASSKGVKSSENTEAFF. The gene calls are TRBV7-6 and TRBJ1-1; TRBD1 might be the D (6 bases). Trimming left V 8 bases short and J 1 base short, with 23 bases between. Germline loops: CDR1 SGHVS, CDR2 FNYEAQ. This CDR3 is 17 amino acids long.

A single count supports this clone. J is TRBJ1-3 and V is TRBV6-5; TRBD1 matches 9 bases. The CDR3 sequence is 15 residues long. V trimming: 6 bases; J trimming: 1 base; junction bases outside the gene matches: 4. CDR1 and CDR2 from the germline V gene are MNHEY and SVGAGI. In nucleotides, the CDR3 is TGTGCCAGCAGAACTGACAGGGGGTCTGGAAACACCATATATTTT. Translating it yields CASRTDRGSGNTIYF.

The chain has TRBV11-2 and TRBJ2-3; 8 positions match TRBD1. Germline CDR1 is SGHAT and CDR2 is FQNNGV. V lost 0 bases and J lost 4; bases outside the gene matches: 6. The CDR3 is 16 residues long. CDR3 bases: TGTGCCAGCAGCTTAGATCCCGGACAGGGAGCAGATACGCAGTATTTT. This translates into CASSLDPGQGADTQYF.

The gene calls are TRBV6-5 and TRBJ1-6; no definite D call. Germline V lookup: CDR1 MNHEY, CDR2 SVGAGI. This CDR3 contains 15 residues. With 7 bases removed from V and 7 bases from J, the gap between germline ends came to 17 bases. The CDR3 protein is CASTTVLLPNSPLHF. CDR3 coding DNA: TGTGCCAGCACTACTGTGCTGCTCCCAAATTCACCCCTCCACTTT.

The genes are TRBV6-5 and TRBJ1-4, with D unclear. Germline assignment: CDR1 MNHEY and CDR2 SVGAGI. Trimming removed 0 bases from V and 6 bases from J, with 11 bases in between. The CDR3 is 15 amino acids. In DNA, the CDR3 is TGTGCCAGCAGTTACTCGGCATCCCCTGATGAAAAACTGTTTTTT. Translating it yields CASSYSASPDEKLFF.

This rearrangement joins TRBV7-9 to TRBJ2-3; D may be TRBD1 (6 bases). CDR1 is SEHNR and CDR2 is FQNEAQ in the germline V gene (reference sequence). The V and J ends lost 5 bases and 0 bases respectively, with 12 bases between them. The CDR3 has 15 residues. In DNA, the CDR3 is TGTGCCAGCAGCATTCGACAGGTTAGCACAGATACGCAGTATTTT. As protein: CASSIRQVSTDTQYF.

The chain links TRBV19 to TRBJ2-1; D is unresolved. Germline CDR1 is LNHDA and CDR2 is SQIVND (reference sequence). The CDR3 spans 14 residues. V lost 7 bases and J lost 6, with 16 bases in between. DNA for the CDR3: TGTGCCAGTAAGTTCCAGCCGGAGTCCAATGAGCAGTTCTTC. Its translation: CASKFQPESNEQFF. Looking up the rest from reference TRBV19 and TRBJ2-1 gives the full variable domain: DGGITQSPKYLFRKEGQNVTLSCEQNLNHDAMYWYRQDPGQGLRLIYYSQIVNDFQKGDIAEGYSVSREKKESFPLTVTSAQKNPTAFYLCASKFQPESNEQFFGPGTRLTVL.

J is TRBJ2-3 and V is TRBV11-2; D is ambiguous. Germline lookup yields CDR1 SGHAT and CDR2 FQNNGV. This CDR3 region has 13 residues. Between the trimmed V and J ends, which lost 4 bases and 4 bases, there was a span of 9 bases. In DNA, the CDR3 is TGTGCCAGCAGCTCCCGAGTTGCAGATACGCAGTATTTT. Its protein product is CASSSRVADTQYF.

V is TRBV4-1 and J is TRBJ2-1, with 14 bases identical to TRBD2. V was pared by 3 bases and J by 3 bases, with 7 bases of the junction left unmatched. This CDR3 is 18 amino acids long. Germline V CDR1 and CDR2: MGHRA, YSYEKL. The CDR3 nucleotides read TGCGCCAGCAGCCAGTATACCGGGACTAGCGGGGGCTACAATGAGCAGTTCTTC. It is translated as CASSQYTGTSGGYNEQFF.

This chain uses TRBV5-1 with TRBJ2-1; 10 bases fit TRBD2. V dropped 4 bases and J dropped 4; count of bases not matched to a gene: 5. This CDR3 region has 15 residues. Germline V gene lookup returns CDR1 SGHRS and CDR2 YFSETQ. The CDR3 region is CASSLAGAVYNEQFF. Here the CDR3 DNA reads TGCGCCAGCAGCCTAGCGGGGGCCGTATACAATGAGCAGTTCTTC.

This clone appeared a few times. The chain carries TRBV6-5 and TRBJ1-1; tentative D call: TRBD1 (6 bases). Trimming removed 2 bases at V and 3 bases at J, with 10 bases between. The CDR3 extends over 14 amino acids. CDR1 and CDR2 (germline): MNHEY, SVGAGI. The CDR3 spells CASSYARGDTEAFF. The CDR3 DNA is TGTGCCAGCAGTTACGCCAGGGGCGACACTGAAGCTTTCTTT.

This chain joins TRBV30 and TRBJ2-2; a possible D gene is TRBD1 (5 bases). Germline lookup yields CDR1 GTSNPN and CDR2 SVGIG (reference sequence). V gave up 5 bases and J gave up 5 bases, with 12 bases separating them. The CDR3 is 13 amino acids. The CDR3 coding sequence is TGTGCCTGGGTGACAGTTTCAACCGGGGAGCTGTTTTTT. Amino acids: CAWVTVSTGELFF.

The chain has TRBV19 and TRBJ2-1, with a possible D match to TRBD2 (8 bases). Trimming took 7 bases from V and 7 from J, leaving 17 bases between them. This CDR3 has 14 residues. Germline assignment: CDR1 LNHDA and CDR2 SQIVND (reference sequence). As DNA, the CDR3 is TGTGCCAGTATGCCGGGAGGGGGCTGGAATGAGCAGTTCTTC. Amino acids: CASMPGGGWNEQFF.

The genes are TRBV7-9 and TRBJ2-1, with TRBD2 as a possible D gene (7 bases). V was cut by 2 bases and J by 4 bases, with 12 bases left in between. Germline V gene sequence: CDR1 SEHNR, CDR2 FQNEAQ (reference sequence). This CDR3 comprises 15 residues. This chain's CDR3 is CASSLRGGTYNEQFF. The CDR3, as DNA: TGTGCCAGCAGCTTAAGGGGGGGTACTTACAATGAGCAGTTCTTC.

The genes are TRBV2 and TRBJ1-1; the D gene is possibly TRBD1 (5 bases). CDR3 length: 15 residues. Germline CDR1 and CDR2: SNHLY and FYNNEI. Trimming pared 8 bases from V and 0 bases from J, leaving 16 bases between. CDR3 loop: CASGPGRAMNTEAFF. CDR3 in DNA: TGTGCCAGCGGGCCGGGCAGGGCCATGAACACTGAAGCTTTCTTT.

CDR3 in amino acids: CATSDPRQATAEQYF. CDR3 sequence (DNA): TGTGCCACCAGTGACCCTCGACAAGCCACTGCCGAGCAGTACTTC. The genes are TRBV24-1 and TRBJ2-7; D is ambiguous. Germline assignment: CDR1 KGHDR and CDR2 SFDVKD. The V and J ends lost 4 bases and 6 bases respectively, with 18 bases between them. The CDR3 has 15 amino acids.